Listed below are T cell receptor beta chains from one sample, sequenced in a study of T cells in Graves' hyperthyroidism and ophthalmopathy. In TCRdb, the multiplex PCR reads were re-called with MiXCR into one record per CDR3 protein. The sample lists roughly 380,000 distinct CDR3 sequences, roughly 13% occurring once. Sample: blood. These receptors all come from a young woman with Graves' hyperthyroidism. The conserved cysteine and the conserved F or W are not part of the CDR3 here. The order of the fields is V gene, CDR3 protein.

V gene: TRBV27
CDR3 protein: ASSQHANYGYT

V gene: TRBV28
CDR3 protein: ASSSQGGYEYEQY

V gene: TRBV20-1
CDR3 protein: SAKTTPSGRIEQF

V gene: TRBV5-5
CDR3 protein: ASKTGERTEAF

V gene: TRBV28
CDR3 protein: ASSPPQGATSYNEQF

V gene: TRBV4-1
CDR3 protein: ASSSKRGY

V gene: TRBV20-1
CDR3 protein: SARIAGGETQY

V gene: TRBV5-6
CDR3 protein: ASSFTRTPSRNTGELF

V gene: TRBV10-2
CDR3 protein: ASSVVTSATGELF

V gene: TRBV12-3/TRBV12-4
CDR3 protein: ASSSDLNQPQH

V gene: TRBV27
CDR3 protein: ASSLSGLVPGELF

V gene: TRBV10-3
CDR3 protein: AIRGGETQY

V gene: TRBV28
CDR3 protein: ASSHDHMNTEAF

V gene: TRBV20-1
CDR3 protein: SARDVGTISYEQY

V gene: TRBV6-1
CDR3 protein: ASQGDSSGNTIY

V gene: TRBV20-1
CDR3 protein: SASSGGEGETQY

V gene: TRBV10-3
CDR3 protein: ATSGQGTDTQY

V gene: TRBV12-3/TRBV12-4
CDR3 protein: ASSFLGAEYGYT

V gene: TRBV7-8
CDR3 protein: ASSPARDGNPSNYGYT

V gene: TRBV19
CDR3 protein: ASSTTGQGISYEQY